The 11 T cell receptor beta chains below come from one sample, sequenced in a study of cytomegalovirus exposure and HLA in healthy donors. Vbeta (60) and Jbeta (13) primers were used in the PCR. Here immunoSEQ multiplex PCR was the method, and the copy in TCRdb shows in-frame clones only, minus some. The repertoire holds about 150,000 clones, with about 75% as singletons. Sequencing used PBMCs. These receptors originate from a man aged 60-69 years in good health and CMV-seronegative.

The chain has TRBV19 and TRBJ2-4, with TRBD2 as a possible D gene (6 bases). Germline V gives CDR1 LNHDA, CDR2 SQIVND (reference sequence). The CDR3 sequence is 14 residues long. V shed 5 bases and J shed 0 bases, with 8 bases lying between them. This CDR3 is CASSRGLAKNIQYF. The CDR3 DNA is TGTGCCAGTAGTCGGGGGTTAGCCAAAAACATTCAGTACTTC.

V gene TRBV5-1 combines with J gene TRBJ1-1; 9 nucleotides match TRBD1. This CDR3 spans 16 amino acids. Germline CDR1 is SGHRS and CDR2 is YFSETQ. The junction had 9 bases not matched to a gene; V was cut back by 1 base and J by 5 bases. The CDR3 loop reads CASSLSMGQGGTEAFF. CDR3 coding DNA: TGCGCCAGCAGCTTGTCAATGGGACAGGGTGGAACTGAAGCTTTCTTT.

V gene TRBV29-1 combines with J gene TRBJ2-7, with unresolved D. Looked up from germline, CDR1 is SQVTM and CDR2 is ANQGSEA. CDR3 length: 15 residues. Trimming cost V 3 bases and J 3 bases, with 18 bases left between them. CDR3 region: CSVDWAEDTYYEQYF. The CDR3 DNA follows: TGCAGCGTTGATTGGGCAGAAGACACCTACTACGAGCAGTACTTC.

The chain recombines TRBV18 with TRBJ2-3; 10 nucleotides line up with TRBD1. The CDR3 consists of 15 residues. CDR1 KGHSH and CDR2 LQKENI come from the germline V gene. With 4 bases clipped from V and 3 bases from J, the junction kept 4 bases outside the gene matches. CDR3 in DNA: TGTGCCAGCTCACTGACAGGGGGCAGGACAGATACGCAGTATTTT. It specifies CASSLTGGRTDTQYF.

The rearrangement joins TRBV7-2 to TRBJ1-4; D is unresolved. V was shortened by 3 bases and J by 5 bases, with 7 bases between the two germline ends. Germline V CDR1 and CDR2: SGHTA, FQGNSA. CDR3 size: 13 residues. CDR3 DNA: TGTGCCAGCAGCTTCGGCAGGAATGAAAAACTGTTTTTT. Encoded protein: CASSFGRNEKLFF.

The V and J genes are TRBV27 and TRBJ1-4, with 8 bases that match TRBD1. J gave up 7 bases and V 3 bases, and 13 bases lay outside the gene matches. Germline V gene lookup returns CDR1 MNHEY and CDR2 SMNVEV (reference sequence). The CDR3 runs to 17 residues. The CDR3 nucleotides are TGTGCCAGCAGTTTCCTTCCACCCGGACAGGGAAGTGAAAAACTGTTTTTT. Its protein is CASSFLPPGQGSEKLFF.

This sequence joins TRBV4-1 and TRBJ2-3; D ambiguous. Per the germline V gene, CDR1 is MGHRA and CDR2 is YSYEKL. This CDR3 is 15 amino acids long. V shed 4 bases and J shed 4 bases, with 15 bases lying between them. The DNA of the CDR3 is TGCGCCAGCAGCCCACAACTAACACACGCAGATACGCAGTATTTT. This codes for CASSPQLTHADTQYF.

The chain combines TRBV7-2 with TRBJ2-2, with TRBD1 matching over 7 bases. The junction had 2 bases not matched to a gene; V was cut back by 4 bases and J by 0 bases. Germline CDR1 reads SGHTA; CDR2 reads FQGNSA. The CDR3 totals 15 residues. CDR3 in DNA: TGTGCCAGCAGCTACAGGGGTACGAACACCGGGGAGCTGTTTTTT. It yields the protein CASSYRGTNTGELFF.

On this clone: The limits of the CDR3 on the DNA are not certain, so only TCRdb's listed CDR3 is given. The CDR3 protein is CSVDEVGTGTSFF. The rearrangement joins TRBV29-1 to TRBJ1-1; the DNA was not used to check the table's D call, TRBD1. Including both end residues, the CDR3 is 13 amino acids long. Germline CDR1 SQVTM, CDR2 ANQGSEA.

J is TRBJ1-2 and V is TRBV2, with D possibly being TRBD1 (5 bases). Germline V gives CDR1 SNHLY, CDR2 FYNNEI. V lost 0 bases to trimming and J lost 8 bases, with 10 bases between them. This CDR3 comprises 13 residues. Here the CDR3 DNA reads TGTGCCAGCAGTGAAGCGCGGGGCGGGGGCTACACCTTC. Translation gives CASSEARGGGYTF.

The V gene is TRBV6-5, the J gene TRBJ2-7, with 10 bases identical to TRBD2. Germline CDR1 reads MNHEY; CDR2 reads SVGAGI. The length of the CDR3 is 15 residues. After removal of 5 bases from V and 5 bases from J, the junction contained 9 bases not matched to a gene. Here the CDR3 DNA reads TGTGCCAGCAGTGCATCTAGCGGGAGTGTCGACGAGCAGTACTTC. It yields the protein CASSASSGSVDEQYF.